This T cell receptor beta chain was documented in a study of T-cell memory formation after mild COVID-19. Study results and limitations: Most CD4+ clones that shrank were in CM and EM, while CD8+ ones turned up in EMRA.

Concerning this clonotype: Its target is unknown.

TCRdb redid the calling of the 5' RACE reads with MiXCR, one entry per CDR3 protein. Among 210,000 or so distinct CDR3 sequences, 15% to 20% were seen once, and the ten largest hold 2.4%. V lost 4 bases and J 3 bases, leaving 7 bases between the germline ends. Germline loops: CDR1 SQVTM, CDR2 ANQGSEA. The CDR3 contains 12 residues. The sequenced sample consisted of PBMCs or a T cell subset sorted from them (not recorded which). This chain uses TRBV29-1 with TRBJ1-5; no firm D call. The TCR originated in an adult woman who had mild COVID-19 (a few samples of this study predate the infection). Cell type and time point are not known. The CDR3 sequence is CSVGGNNQPQHF. In DNA, the CDR3 is TGCAGCGTTGGAGGGAACAATCAGCCCCAGCATTTT.